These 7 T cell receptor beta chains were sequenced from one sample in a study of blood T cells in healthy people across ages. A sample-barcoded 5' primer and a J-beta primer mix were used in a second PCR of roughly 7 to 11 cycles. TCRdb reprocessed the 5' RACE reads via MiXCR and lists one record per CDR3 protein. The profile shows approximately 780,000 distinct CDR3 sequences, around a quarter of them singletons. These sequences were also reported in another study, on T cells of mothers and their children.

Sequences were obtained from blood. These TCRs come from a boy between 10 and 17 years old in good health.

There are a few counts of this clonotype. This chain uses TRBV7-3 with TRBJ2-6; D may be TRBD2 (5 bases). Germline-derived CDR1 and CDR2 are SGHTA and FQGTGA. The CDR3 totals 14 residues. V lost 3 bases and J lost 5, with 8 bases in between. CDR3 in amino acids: CASSFPGRANVLTF. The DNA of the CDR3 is TGTGCCAGCAGCTTCCCGGGAAGGGCCAACGTCCTGACTTTC.

The CDR3 DNA follows: TGTGCCAGCAGCTTAGAGGCACAGAGGTTGAATGAGCAGTTCTTC. Residues: CASSLEAQRLNEQFF. This rearrangement joins TRBV7-9 to TRBJ2-1; no definite D call. This CDR3 contains 15 residues. The germline V gene has CDR1 SEHNR and CDR2 FQNEAQ (reference sequence). V lost 1 base and J 7 bases, leaving 14 bases between the germline ends.

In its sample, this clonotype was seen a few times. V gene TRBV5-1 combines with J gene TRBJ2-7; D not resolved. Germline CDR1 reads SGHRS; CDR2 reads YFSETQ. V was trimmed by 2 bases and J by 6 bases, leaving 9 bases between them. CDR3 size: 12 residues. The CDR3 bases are TGCGCCAGCAGCTTCCCGGAGAGCGAGCAGTACTTC. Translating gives CASSFPESEQYF. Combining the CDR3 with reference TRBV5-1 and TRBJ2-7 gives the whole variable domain KAGVTQTPRYLIKTRGQQVTLSCSPISGHRSVSWYQQTPGQGLQFLFEYFSETQRNKGNFPGRFSGRQFSNSRSEMNVSTLELGDSALYLCASSFPESEQYFGPGTRLTVT.

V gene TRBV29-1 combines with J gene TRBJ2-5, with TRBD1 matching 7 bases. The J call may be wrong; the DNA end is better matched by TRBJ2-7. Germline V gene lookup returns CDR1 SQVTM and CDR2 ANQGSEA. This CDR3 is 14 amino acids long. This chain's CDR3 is CSVVRQGSSYEQYF. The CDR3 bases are TGCAGCGTTGTTCGACAGGGAAGCTCCTACGAGCAGTACTTC.

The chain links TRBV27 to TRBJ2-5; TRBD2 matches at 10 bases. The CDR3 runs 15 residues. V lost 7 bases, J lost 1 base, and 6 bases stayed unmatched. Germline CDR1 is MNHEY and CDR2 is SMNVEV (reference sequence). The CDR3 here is CASKIAGGLQETQYF. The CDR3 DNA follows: TGTGCCAGCAAGATAGCGGGGGGCCTCCAAGAGACCCAGTACTTC.

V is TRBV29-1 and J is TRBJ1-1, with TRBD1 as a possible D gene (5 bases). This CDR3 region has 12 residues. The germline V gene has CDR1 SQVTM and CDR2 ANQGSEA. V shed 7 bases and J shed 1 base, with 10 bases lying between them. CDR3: CSAGLRNTEAFF. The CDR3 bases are TGCAGCGCGGGACTCAGGAACACTGAAGCTTTCTTT.

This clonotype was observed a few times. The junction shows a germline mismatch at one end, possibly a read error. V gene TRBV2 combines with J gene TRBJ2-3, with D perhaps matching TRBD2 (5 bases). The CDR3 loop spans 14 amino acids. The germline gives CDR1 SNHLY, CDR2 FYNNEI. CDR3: CASSALDPTDTQCF. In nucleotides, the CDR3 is TGTGCCAGCAGTGCACTAGATCCCACAGATACGCAGTGTTTT.